The source of this T cell receptor beta chain is a study of a mutant IDH1 vaccine in newly diagnosed glioma. Study in general: Eight vaccinations were given in weeks 1, 3, 5, 7, 11, 15, 19 and 23. Every participant had undergone radiotherapy, temozolomide, or both before, and most underwent both. Vaccinations were initiated 4-6 weeks following radiotherapy alone, or were given together with temozolomide cycles. Treated patients showed a male proportion of around 62%, a female proportion of approximately 38%, and a mean age of around 40 years.

Documented time point: week 5, during vaccination. A 20-mer mutant IDH1 peptide at 300 ug was injected subcutaneously with topical imiquimod. For this clone: As yet, its antigen is unknown.

Sequencing was performed with immunoSEQ multiplex PCR; in TCRdb, only in-frame clones are kept and a portion is missing. This sample yields tens of thousands of clones, of which 75% to 85% are seen a single time; approximately 5.7% belongs to the top ten. The clonotype was recovered from a man aged 40-55 years with glioma. The specimen was PBMCs, collected from a glioma patient whose treatment included an IDH1 peptide vaccine.

CDR3 sequence: CASSSYMVDTQYF. The CDR3 bases are TGTGCCAGCAGCTCGTACATGGTAGATACGCAGTATTTT. J is TRBJ2-3 and V is TRBV5-6; D ambiguous. CDR1 and CDR2 (germline): SGHDT, YYEEEE. With 3 bases removed from V and 5 bases from J, the gap between germline ends came to 10 bases. The CDR3 totals 13 residues.